This T cell receptor beta chain derives from a study of cytomegalovirus exposure and HLA in healthy donors. Notes on this clone: Its antigen is unidentified.

This CDR3 comprises 15 residues. V was pared by 6 bases and J by 8 bases, with 17 bases between. The germline V gene has CDR1 LNHDA and CDR2 SQIVND (reference sequence). Study-level results: Earlier analysis found most TCR beta V segments productive about 87% or about 30% of the time.

The PCR employed 60 Vbeta primers together with 13 Jbeta primers. TCRdb's copy holds only in-frame clones and misses some; the assay was immunoSEQ multiplex PCR. The table lists 75,000 to 100,000 clones, roughly three fifths of them singletons. The rearrangement uses TRBV19 and TRBJ1-6; D might be TRBD1 (5 bases). The sample consisted of PBMCs. This TCR was recovered from a man between 60 and 75 years old in good health and CMV-seronegative. CDR3 in DNA: TGTGCCAGTAGCCGGGGGGTGGTTTATGATTCACCCCTCCACTTT. It yields the protein CASSRGVVYDSPLHF.